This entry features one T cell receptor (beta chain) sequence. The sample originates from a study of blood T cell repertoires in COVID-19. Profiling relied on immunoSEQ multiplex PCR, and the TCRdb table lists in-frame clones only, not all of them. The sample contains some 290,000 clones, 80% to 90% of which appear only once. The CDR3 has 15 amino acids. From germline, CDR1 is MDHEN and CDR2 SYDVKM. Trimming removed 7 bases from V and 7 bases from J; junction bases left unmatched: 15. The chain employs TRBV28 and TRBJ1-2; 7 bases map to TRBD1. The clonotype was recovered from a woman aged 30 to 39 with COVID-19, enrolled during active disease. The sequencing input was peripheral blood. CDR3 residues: CASKTGGTVNFGYTF. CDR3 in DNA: TGTGCCAGCAAAACCGGCGGGACAGTGAATTTTGGCTACACCTTC.